A selection of T cell receptor beta chains follows, all from one sample in a study of T cell responses to AZD1222 COVID-19 vaccine. TCRdb's copy holds only in-frame clones and misses some; the assay was immunoSEQ multiplex PCR. Among tens of thousands of clones, nearly 85% were seen once, and the ten largest hold 2.9%. The sample was peripheral blood, taken on day 0 of AZD1222 vaccination. These receptors were obtained from an adult in good health. CDR3s include the opening cysteine and the closing phenylalanine or tryptophan. Fields, in order: D gene, clone size, J gene, V gene, CDR3 length, CDR3 protein, CDR3 DNA. D genes are given only for firm matches. The listing skips clone size in some rows; elsewhere it reads once, few, many or a size class.

d_call: TRBD2; clone_size: -; j_call: TRBJ2-1; v_call: TRBV4-3; cdr3_length: 15; cdr3_aa: CASSQGAGGYNEQFF; cdr3_nt: TGCGCCAGCAGCCAAGGCGCGGGGGGATACAATGAGCAGTTCTTC
d_call: -; clone_size: -; j_call: TRBJ1-2; v_call: TRBV30; cdr3_length: 13; cdr3_aa: CAWATAMDYGYTF; cdr3_nt: TGTGCCTGGGCGACAGCGATGGACTATGGCTACACCTTC
d_call: -; clone_size: -; j_call: TRBJ2-7; v_call: TRBV7-9; cdr3_length: 11; cdr3_aa: CATSLGYEQYF; cdr3_nt: TGTGCCACCTCGCTGGGGTACGAGCAGTACTTC
d_call: -; clone_size: -; j_call: TRBJ2-1; v_call: TRBV7-8; cdr3_length: 14; cdr3_aa: CASSPPKGSDEQFF; cdr3_nt: TGTGCCAGCAGCCCGCCCAAGGGGTCCGATGAGCAGTTCTTC
d_call: -; clone_size: -; j_call: TRBJ2-2; v_call: TRBV5-1; cdr3_length: 13; cdr3_aa: CASTRDTGGELFF; cdr3_nt: TGCGCCAGCACCCGGGACACGGGGGGGGAGCTGTTTTTT
d_call: TRBD1; clone_size: -; j_call: TRBJ1-6; v_call: TRBV7-2; cdr3_length: 18; cdr3_aa: CASSRIGTGALGNSPLHF; cdr3_nt: TGTGCCAGCAGCAGAATCGGGACAGGGGCGTTGGGTAATTCACCCCTCCACTTT
d_call: TRBD2; clone_size: few; j_call: TRBJ2-1; v_call: TRBV11-2; cdr3_length: 18; cdr3_aa: CASSSRGGSREGLNEQFF; cdr3_nt: TGTGCCAGCAGCTCCCGAGGTGGCTCGCGGGAGGGCTTAAATGAGCAGTTCTTC
d_call: -; clone_size: -; j_call: TRBJ2-7; v_call: TRBV6-2/TRBV6-3; cdr3_length: 15; cdr3_aa: CASSSPSQRTYEQYF; cdr3_nt: TGTGCCAGCAGTTCGCCCTCGCAGCGGACCTACGAGCAGTACTTC
d_call: -; clone_size: -; j_call: TRBJ1-3; v_call: TRBV28; cdr3_length: 16; cdr3_aa: CASSLRGILSGNTIYF; cdr3_nt: TGTGCCAGCAGTTTACGGGGAATCCTCTCTGGAAACACCATATATTTT
d_call: -; clone_size: -; j_call: TRBJ1-4; v_call: TRBV19; cdr3_length: 14; cdr3_aa: CASSIAPVGEKLFF; cdr3_nt: TGTGCCAGTAGTATAGCCCCGGTTGGCGAAAAACTGTTTTTT
d_call: TRBD1; clone_size: once; j_call: TRBJ1-1; v_call: TRBV2; cdr3_length: 13; cdr3_aa: CASTHRGSAEAFF; cdr3_nt: TGTGCCAGCACTCACAGGGGGTCCGCTGAAGCTTTCTTT
d_call: TRBD2; clone_size: -; j_call: TRBJ2-1; v_call: TRBV7-6; cdr3_length: 16; cdr3_aa: CASSLAQASGGNEQFF; cdr3_nt: TGTGCCAGCAGCTTAGCGCAGGCTAGCGGGGGAAATGAGCAGTTCTTC
d_call: TRBD1; clone_size: -; j_call: TRBJ2-3; v_call: TRBV2; cdr3_length: 17; cdr3_aa: CASSAPDTGGAEDTQYF; cdr3_nt: TGTGCCAGCAGTGCCCCCGACACAGGGGGCGCGGAGGATACGCAGTATTTT